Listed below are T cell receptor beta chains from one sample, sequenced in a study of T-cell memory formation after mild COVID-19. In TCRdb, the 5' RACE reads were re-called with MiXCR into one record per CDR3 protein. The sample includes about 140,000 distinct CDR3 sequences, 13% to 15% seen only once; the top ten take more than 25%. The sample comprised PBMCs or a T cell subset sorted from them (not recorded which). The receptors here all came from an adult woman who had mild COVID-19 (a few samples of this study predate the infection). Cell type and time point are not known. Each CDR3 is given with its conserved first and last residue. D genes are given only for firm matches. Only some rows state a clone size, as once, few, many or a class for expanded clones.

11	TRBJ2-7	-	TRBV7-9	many	TGTGCCAGCAGCCCGGACTACGAGCAGTACTTC	CASSPDYEQYF
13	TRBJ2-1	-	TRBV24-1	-	TGTGCCACCAGTGATCTCACCCTCACTGAGCAGTTCTTC	CATSDLTLTEQFF
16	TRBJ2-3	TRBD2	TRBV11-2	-	TGTGCCAGCAGCAATAGACTAGCGGGACTGGGAGATACGCAGTATTTT	CASSNRLAGLGDTQYF
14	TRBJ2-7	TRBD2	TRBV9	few	TGTGCCAGCAGCGGTAGCGGGAATCTTTACGAGCAGTACTTC	CASSGSGNLYEQYF
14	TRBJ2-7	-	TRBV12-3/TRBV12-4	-	TGTGCCAGCAGTTTAGTGCTAGGCACCTACGAGCAGTACTTC	CASSLVLGTYEQYF
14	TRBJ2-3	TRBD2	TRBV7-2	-	TGTGCCAGCACCAAAGCGGGGTTCACAGATACGCAGTATTTT	CASTKAGFTDTQYF
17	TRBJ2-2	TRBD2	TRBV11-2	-	TGTGCCAGCAGCCCGGGGACTAGCGGGAGTATCACCGGGGAGCTGTTTTTT	CASSPGTSGSITGELFF
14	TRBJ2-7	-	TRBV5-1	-	TGCGCCAGCAGCGACACAACAGGGATAGGCGAGCAGTACTTC	CASSDTTGIGEQYF
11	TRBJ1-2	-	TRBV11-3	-	TGTGCCAGCAGCTTGGACGGGGGCTACACCTTC	CASSLDGGYTF
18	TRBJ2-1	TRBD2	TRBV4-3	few	TGCGCCAGCAGCCCCGGGGTTAGCGGGAGCGGGTCCTACAATGAGCAGTTCTTC	CASSPGVSGSGSYNEQFF
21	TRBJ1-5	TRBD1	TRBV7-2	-	TGTGCCAGCAGCTTAGATTGGGGTTTCCAGGGGGAGGGATATAGCAATCAGCCCCAGCATTTT	CASSLDWGFQGEGYSNQPQHF
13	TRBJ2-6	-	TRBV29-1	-	TGCAGCGTTGTGATCTCTGGGGCCAACGTCCTGACTTTC	CSVVISGANVLTF
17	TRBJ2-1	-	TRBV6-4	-	TGTGCCAGCAGTGACTCTCCTCAATTAAACTCCTACAATGAGCAGTTCTTC	CASSDSPQLNSYNEQFF
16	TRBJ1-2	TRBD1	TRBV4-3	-	TGCGCCAGCAGCCAGGTGGGACAGGGGAGTAACTATGGCTACACCTTC	CASSQVGQGSNYGYTF
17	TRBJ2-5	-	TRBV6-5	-	TGTGCCAGCAGTCTCTCTCCCCGCCGGGGGCCACAAGAGACCCAGTACTTC	CASSLSPRRGPQETQYF
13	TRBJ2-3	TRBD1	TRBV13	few	TGTGCCAGCGGACAGGGGGGCACAGATACGCAGTATTTT	CASGQGGTDTQYF